These 5 T cell receptor beta chains share one sample of origin, sequenced in a study of blood T cell repertoires in COVID-19. Sequenced by immunoSEQ multiplex PCR; TCRdb stores in-frame clones only, minus some. The sample has roughly 220,000 clones, around four fifths seen once. The material sequenced was PBMCs or T cells enriched from blood (not recorded which). These receptors were taken from a middle-aged man who had recovered from COVID-19.

The chain joins TRBV28 to TRBJ2-7; D call uncertain. The CDR3 runs 11 residues. V lost 3 bases to trimming and J lost 5 bases, with 5 bases between them. CDR1 is MDHEN and CDR2 is SYDVKM in the germline V gene. CDR3 amino acids: CASSFLDEQYF. The CDR3 DNA follows: TGTGCCAGCAGTTTCTTAGACGAGCAGTACTTC.

The chain joins TRBV5-1 to TRBJ2-1; maybe TRBD1 (5 bases). Germline lookup yields CDR1 SGHRS and CDR2 YFSETQ. The CDR3 spans 15 residues. Trimming left V 0 bases short and J 4 bases short, with 11 bases between. This chain's CDR3 is CASSLVVTEYNEQFF. The CDR3 region has the DNA TGCGCCAGCAGCTTGGTTGTGACAGAGTACAATGAGCAGTTCTTC.

This chain links TRBV6-2 or TRBV6-3 with TRBJ2-1, with TRBD1 as a possible D gene (6 bases). Per the germline V gene, CDR1 is MNHEY and CDR2 is SVGEGT. The CDR3 covers 15 residues. The V end lost 4 bases, the J end lost 0 bases, and 10 bases lay between the germline ends. The CDR3 DNA sequence: TGTGCCAGCAGTTTACTACAGGGCTCCTACAATGAGCAGTTCTTC. Protein: CASSLLQGSYNEQFF.

This chain links TRBV28 with TRBJ2-1, with 10 bases fitting TRBD2. The CDR3 totals 15 residues. The ends lost 5 bases at V and 7 bases at J; junction bases unmatched: 8. Germline CDR1 is MDHEN and CDR2 is SYDVKM. CDR3 amino acids: CASSLPPGLANEQFF. The CDR3 coding sequence is TGTGCCAGCAGTCTACCCCCGGGACTAGCGAATGAGCAGTTCTTC.

This sequence joins TRBV12-3 or TRBV12-4 and TRBJ2-4; D not resolved. The CDR3 spans 12 residues. The V end lost 8 bases, the J end lost 3 bases, and 8 bases lay between the germline ends. CDR3 protein: CASGADKNIQYF. As DNA, the CDR3 is TGTGCCAGCGGAGCCGACAAAAACATTCAGTACTTC.